The present T cell receptor (beta chain) was sequenced within a study of Ad26.COV2.S vaccination and SARS-CoV-2 variants. Study at large: The donor belonged to the COV1001 Ad26.COV2.S trial arm.

Only in-frame clones appear in the TCRdb table, and some are missing; sequencing was by immunoSEQ multiplex PCR. Of 440,000 or so clones listed, 90% are singletons. V shed 1 base, J shed 3 bases, and the junction held 2 bases outside the gene matches. This CDR3 has 14 amino acids. CDR1 is SGHAT and CDR2 is FQNNGV in the germline V gene. Treatment here: some 20 received Ad26.COV2.S at low or high dose, single or two shots; several received placebo; per-sample allocation not given. At day 63 after the first vaccine or placebo injection, samples were drawn. This person who donated was an adult of 18-55 years in Boston. Points from the study as a whole: Vaccine and placebo recipients had comparable breadth of non-spike TCRs.

In the case of this clone: Antigen unknown.

The TCR sequence derives from a person aged 18-60 years who received the Ad26.COV2.S COVID-19 vaccine or a placebo. This chain uses TRBV11-2 with TRBJ2-7, with 8 positions matching TRBD2. Sequences were derived from peripheral blood, sampled in a trial of Ad26.COV2.S vaccine versus placebo. CDR3 loop: CASSLGGTSYEQYF. CDR3 DNA sequence: TGTGCCAGCAGCTTAGGCGGGACTAGCTACGAGCAGTACTTC.